This T cell receptor beta chain came from a study of molecular identifiers for immune sequencing clone quantification. Study-level points and caveats: Identical TCR molecules sharing a barcode could underestimate highly expanded clone sizes.

The germline gives CDR1 SGHVS, CDR2 FQNEAQ. The CDR3 runs 15 residues. Trimming took off 5 bases at V and 3 bases at J, with 14 bases between the two ends. In TCRdb, the PCR reads were re-called with MiXCR into one record per CDR3 protein. This sample yields nearly 650,000 distinct CDR3 sequences, of which 25% are seen a single time; 0.7% to 0.95% belongs to the top ten. This clonotype has just a few counts. Its antigen is as yet unknown. This TCR was sampled from a human donor in good health. Some libraries in this study had Jurkat cell RNA spiked in. The sample consisted of naive CD8+ T cells from blood, with Jurkat cell RNA spiked in. The subset: FACS-sorted CD8+CD4-CCR7+CD45RA+ naive T cells. The chain employs TRBV7-8 and TRBJ2-4, with D possibly TRBD2 on 5 matching bases. CDR3 nucleotide sequence: TGTGCCAGCAGCCACCAAACTAGTGGCAAAAACATTCAGTACTTC. It codes for CASSHQTSGKNIQYF.